The rows below give T cell receptor beta chains drawn from one sample of a study of shared clonotypes between healthy human individuals. The assay was immunoSEQ multiplex PCR, and TCRdb's table has in-frame clones only and misses some. Among about 2 million clones, 85% to 95% were seen once, and the ten largest hold roughly 1%. Sequencing was done on a sample of naive CD8+ T cells sorted from blood. These receptor sequences come from a man between 18 and 35 years old in good health. Both conserved end residues are part of each CDR3. Each record gives: D gene, V gene, clone size, J gene, CDR3 DNA, CDR3 protein. The D gene is left open where the match is weak. A row's size may be missing; if present it is once, few, many or a size class.

-	TRBV7-9	-	TRBJ2-5	TGTGCCAGCAGCGCTTGGGACGCCCAGTACTTC	CASSAWDAQYF
-	TRBV5-6	-	TRBJ1-5	TGTGCCAGCAGCCTGGACAGAAATCAGCCCCAGCATTTT	CASSLDRNQPQHF
TRBD2	TRBV27	-	TRBJ2-2	TGTGCCAGCAGTTTATCGGGACTAGCGGACACCGGGGAGCTGTTTTTT	CASSLSGLADTGELFF
TRBD1	TRBV9	-	TRBJ1-1	TGTGCCAGCAGCGGCAGGGGGGAGGTACACACTGAAGCTTTCTTT	CASSGRGEVHTEAFF
-	TRBV5-1	-	TRBJ2-5	TGCGCCAGCAGCTTGATTGCCGGGGCAGGCCCGGACTTGTACCAAGAGACCCAGTACTTC	CASSLIAGAGPDLYQETQYF
TRBD1	TRBV7-9	-	TRBJ1-5	TGTGCCAGCAGCTCAAAAGGGGGACAGGGGTTTCTCTCGGAGCCCCAGCATTTT	CASSSKGGQGFLSEPQHF
-	TRBV4-3	-	TRBJ2-6	TGCGCCAGCAGCCAAGATTCGGGGAGACTAGTAGCCGGGGCCAACGTCCTGACTTTC	CASSQDSGRLVAGANVLTF
-	TRBV6-5	-	TRBJ2-1	TGTGCCAGCAGTTACTCCAGGGAGGAGTTCTTC	CASSYSREEFF
TRBD1	TRBV9	once	TRBJ2-5	TGTGCCAGCAGTCGACAGGGTGGGGGACAAGAGACCCAGTACTTC	CASSRQGGGQETQYF
-	TRBV5-6	-	TRBJ1-5	TGTGCCAGCAGCTTGGGGGCAGGGGATAGCAATCAGCCCCAGCATTTT	CASSLGAGDSNQPQHF
-	TRBV11-3	-	TRBJ2-7	TGTGCCAGCAGTCAACGGACAAGCCGCGAGCAGTACTTC	CASSQRTSREQYF
-	TRBV6-1	-	TRBJ1-5	TGTGCCAGTGGGGGGACCTTGAGGCAGCCCCAGCATTTT	CASGGTLRQPQHF
-	TRBV27	-	TRBJ2-6	TGTGCCAGCAGTAGACTAGAATCTGGGGCCAACGTCCTGACTTTC	CASSRLESGANVLTF
TRBD1	TRBV4-3	-	TRBJ1-2	TGCGCCAGCAGCCAAGCACAGACAGGGAGAGACTATGGCTACACCTTC	CASSQAQTGRDYGYTF
-	TRBV9	-	TRBJ1-2	TGTGCCAGCAGCGGACAGGTGGGAGGCTACACCTTC	CASSGQVGGYTF
-	TRBV4-1	-	TRBJ2-7	TGCGCCAGCAGCCAGGCCATAGGGGGGGCCAACTACGAGCAGTACTTC	CASSQAIGGANYEQYF
-	TRBV29-1	-	TRBJ2-2	TGCAGCGTTGAAATCGCGGCAGGCACCGGGGAGCTGTTTTTT	CSVEIAAGTGELFF
-	TRBV6-1	-	TRBJ2-7	TGTGCCAGCAGTGAAGCTAAGATTTTCTACGAGCAGTACTTC	CASSEAKIFYEQYF
-	TRBV27	-	TRBJ2-7	TGTGCCAGCAGGAGGACAACGCTCTCCTACGAGCAGTACTTC	CASRRTTLSYEQYF
-	TRBV4-1	-	TRBJ1-4	TGCGCCAGCAGCCAAAGGACAGTAGATAATGAAAAACTGTTTTTT	CASSQRTVDNEKLFF